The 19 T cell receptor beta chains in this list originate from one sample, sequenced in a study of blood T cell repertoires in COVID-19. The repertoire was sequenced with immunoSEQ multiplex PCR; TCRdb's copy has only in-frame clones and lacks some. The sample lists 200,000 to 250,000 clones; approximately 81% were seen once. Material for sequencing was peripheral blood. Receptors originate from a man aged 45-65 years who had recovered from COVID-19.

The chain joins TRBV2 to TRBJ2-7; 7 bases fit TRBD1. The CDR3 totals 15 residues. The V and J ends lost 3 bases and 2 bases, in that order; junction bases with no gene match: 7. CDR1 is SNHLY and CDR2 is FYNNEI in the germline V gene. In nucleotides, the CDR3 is TGTGCCAGCAGTGAGGGTAGGGGACAGACCTACGAGCAGTACTTC. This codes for CASSEGRGQTYEQYF.

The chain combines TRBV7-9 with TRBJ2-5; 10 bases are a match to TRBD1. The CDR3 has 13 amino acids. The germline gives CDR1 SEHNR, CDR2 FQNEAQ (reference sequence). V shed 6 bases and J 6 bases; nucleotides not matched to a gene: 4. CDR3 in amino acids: CASRGQGVQTQYF. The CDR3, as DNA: TGTGCCAGCAGAGGACAGGGGGTGCAGACCCAGTACTTC.

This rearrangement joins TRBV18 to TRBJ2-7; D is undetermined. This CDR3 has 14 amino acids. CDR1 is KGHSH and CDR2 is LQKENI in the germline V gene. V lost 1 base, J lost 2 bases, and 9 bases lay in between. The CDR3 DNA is TGTGCCAGCTCACCACTGGCAGGTCCCTACGAGCAGTACTTC. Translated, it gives CASSPLAGPYEQYF.

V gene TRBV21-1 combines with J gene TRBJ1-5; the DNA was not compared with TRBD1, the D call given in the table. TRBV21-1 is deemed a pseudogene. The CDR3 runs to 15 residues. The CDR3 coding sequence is TGTGCCAGCAGCTCGACGACAGAACGGAGACAGCCCCAGCATTTT. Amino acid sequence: CASSSTTERRQPQHF.

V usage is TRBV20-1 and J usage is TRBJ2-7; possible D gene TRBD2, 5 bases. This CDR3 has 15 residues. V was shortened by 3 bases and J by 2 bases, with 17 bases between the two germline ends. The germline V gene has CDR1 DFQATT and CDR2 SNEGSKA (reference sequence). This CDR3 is CSASPRGSWTYEQYF. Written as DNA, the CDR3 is TGCAGTGCTAGTCCTCGGGGTAGCTGGACCTACGAGCAGTACTTC.

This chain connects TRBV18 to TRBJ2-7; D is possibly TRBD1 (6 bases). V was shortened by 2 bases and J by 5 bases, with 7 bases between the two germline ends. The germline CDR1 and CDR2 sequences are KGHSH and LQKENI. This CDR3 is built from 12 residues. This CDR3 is CASSPGQNEQYF. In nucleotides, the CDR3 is TGTGCCAGCTCACCAGGACAGAACGAGCAGTACTTC.

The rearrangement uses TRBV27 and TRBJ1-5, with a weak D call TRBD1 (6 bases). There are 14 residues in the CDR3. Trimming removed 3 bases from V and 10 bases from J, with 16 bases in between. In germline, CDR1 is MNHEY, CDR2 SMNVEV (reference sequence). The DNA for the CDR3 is TGTGCCAGCAGTTTTGGGGGCGCCGCCGCACCCCAGCATTTT. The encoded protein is CASSFGGAAAPQHF.

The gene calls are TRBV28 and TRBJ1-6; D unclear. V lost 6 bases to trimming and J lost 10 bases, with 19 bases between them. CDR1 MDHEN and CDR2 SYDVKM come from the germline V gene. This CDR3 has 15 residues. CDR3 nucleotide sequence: TGTGCCAGCAGCACGGTAGGAGCTTCCCCGTCACCCCTCCACTTT. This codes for CASSTVGASPSPLHF.

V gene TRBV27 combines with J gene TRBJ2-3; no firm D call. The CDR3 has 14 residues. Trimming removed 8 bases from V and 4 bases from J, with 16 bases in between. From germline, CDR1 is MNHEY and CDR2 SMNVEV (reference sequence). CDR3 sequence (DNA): TGTGCCAGCTCTATCGTCGGTATGGCAGATACGCAGTATTTT. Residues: CASSIVGMADTQYF.

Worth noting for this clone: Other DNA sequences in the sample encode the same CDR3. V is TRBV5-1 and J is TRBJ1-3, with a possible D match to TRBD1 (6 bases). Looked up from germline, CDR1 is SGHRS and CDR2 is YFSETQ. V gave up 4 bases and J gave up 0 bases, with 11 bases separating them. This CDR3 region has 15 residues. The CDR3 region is CASSLGQSSGNTIYF. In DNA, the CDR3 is TGCGCCAGCAGCCTAGGACAGAGCTCTGGAAACACCATATATTTT.

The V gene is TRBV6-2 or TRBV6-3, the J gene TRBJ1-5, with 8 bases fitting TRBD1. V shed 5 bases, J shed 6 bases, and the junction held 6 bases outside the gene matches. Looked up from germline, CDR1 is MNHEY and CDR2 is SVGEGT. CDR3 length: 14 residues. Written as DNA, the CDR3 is TGTGCCAGCAGTCTCTGGACAGGGAGTCAGCCCCAGCATTTT. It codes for CASSLWTGSQPQHF.

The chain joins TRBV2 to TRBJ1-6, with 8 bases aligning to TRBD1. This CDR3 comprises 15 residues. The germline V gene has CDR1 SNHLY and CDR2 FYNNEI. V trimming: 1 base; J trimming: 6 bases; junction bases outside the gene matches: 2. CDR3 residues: CASSEVTGGNSPLHF. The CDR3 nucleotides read TGTGCCAGCAGTGAAGTTACAGGGGGTAATTCACCCCTCCACTTT. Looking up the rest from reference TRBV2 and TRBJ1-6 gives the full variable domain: EPEVTQTPSHQVTQMGQEVILRCVPISNHLYFYWYRQILGQKVEFLVSFYNNEISEKSEIFDDQFSVERPDGSNFTLKIRSTKLEDSAMYFCASSEVTGGNSPLHFGNGTRLTVT.

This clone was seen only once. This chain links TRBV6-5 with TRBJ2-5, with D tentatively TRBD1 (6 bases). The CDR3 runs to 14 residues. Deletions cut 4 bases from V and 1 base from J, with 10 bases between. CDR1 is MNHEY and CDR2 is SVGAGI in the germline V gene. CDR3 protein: CASSWNRAQETQYF. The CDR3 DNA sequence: TGTGCCAGCAGTTGGAACAGGGCCCAAGAGACCCAGTACTTC.

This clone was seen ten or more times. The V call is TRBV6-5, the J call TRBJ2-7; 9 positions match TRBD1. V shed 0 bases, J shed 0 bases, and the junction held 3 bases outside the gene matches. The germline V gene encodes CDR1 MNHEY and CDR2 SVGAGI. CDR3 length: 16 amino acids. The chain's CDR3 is CASSYSSGQGSYEQYF. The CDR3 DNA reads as TGTGCCAGCAGTTACTCCTCGGGACAGGGCTCCTACGAGCAGTACTTC.

CDR3 region: CASSLGDTPSSPLHF. The CDR3 DNA is TGCGCCAGCAGCTTGGGCGACACCCCCTCTTCACCCCTCCACTTT. The chain combines TRBV5-1 with TRBJ1-6; D is unresolved. This CDR3 has 15 amino acids. V gave up 0 bases and J gave up 9 bases, with 13 bases separating them. CDR1 SGHRS and CDR2 YFSETQ come from the germline V gene.

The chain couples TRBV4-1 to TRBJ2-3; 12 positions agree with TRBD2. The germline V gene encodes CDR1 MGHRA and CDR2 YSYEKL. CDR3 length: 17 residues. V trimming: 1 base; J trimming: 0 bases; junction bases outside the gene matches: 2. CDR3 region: CASSQVGTSGSTDTQYF. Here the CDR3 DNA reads TGCGCCAGCAGCCAAGTGGGGACTAGCGGGAGCACAGATACGCAGTATTTT.

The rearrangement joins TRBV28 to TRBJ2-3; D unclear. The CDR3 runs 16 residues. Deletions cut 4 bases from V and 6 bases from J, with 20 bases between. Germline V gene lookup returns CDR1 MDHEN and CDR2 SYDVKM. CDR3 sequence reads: CASSSLMRWSSDTQYF. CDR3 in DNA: TGTGCCAGCAGTTCCCTAATGAGGTGGTCCTCGGATACGCAGTATTTT.

The CDR3 DNA reads TGTGCCAGCAGGTCACGCACAGGGTTGAACACTGAAGCTTTCTTT. Residues: CASRSRTGLNTEAFF. The J gene is TRBJ1-1, the V gene TRBV28; the D gene is possibly TRBD1 (6 bases). This CDR3 spans 15 amino acids. Germline lookup yields CDR1 MDHEN and CDR2 SYDVKM. V was pared by 6 bases and J by 0 bases, with 14 bases between.

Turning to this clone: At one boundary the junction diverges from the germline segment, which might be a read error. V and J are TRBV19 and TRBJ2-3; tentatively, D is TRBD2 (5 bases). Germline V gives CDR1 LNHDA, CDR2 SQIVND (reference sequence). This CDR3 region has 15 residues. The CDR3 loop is CANSIGPGREDTQYF. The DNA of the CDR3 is TGTGCCAATAGTATCGGGCCTGGACGGGAAGATACGCAGTATTTT.